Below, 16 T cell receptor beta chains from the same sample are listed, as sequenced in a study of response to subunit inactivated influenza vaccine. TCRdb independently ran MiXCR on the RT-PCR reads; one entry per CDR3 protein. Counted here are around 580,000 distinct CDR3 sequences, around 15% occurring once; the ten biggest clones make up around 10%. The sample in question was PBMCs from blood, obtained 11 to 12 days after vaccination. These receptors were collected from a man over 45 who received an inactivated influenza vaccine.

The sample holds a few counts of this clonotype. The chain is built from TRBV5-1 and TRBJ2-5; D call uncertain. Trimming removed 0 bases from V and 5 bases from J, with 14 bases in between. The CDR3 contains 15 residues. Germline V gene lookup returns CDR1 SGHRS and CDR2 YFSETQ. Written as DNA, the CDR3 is TGCGCCAGCAGCTTGGGATTTAGTGGTTCTGAGACCCAGTACTTC. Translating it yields CASSLGFSGSETQYF. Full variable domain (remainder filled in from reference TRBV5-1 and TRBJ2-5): KAGVTQTPRYLIKTRGQQVTLSCSPISGHRSVSWYQQTPGQGLQFLFEYFSETQRNKGNFPGRFSGRQFSNSRSEMNVSTLELGDSALYLCASSLGFSGSETQYFGPGTRLLVL.

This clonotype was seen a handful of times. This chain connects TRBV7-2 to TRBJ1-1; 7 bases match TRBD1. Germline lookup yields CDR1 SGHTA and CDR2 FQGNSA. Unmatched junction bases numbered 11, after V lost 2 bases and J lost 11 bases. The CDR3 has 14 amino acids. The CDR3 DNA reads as TGTGCCAGCAGCTTAACCGACAGGGTGGGTTCTGCTTTCTTT. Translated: CASSLTDRVGSAFF.

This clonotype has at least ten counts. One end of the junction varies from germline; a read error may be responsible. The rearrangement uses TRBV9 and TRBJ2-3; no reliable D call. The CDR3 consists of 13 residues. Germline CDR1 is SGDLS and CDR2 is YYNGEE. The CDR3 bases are TGTGCCAGCAGTGTAGAGACTACAGATACGCAGTATTTT. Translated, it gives CASSVETTDTQYF.

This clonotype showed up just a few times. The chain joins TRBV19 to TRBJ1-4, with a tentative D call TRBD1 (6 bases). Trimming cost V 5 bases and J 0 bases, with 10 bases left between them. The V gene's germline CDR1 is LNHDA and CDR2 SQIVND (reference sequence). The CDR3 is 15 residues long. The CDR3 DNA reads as TGTGCCAGTAGTCCGGGGGCTTCAACTAATGAAAAACTGTTTTTT. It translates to CASSPGASTNEKLFF.

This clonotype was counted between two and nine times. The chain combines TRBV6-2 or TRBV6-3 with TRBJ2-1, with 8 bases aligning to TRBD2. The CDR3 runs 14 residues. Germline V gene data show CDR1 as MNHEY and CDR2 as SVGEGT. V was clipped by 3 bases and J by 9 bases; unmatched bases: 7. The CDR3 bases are TGTGCCAGCAGTTATGACCTAAGCGGGAGTGAGCAGTTCTTC. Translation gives CASSYDLSGSEQFF.

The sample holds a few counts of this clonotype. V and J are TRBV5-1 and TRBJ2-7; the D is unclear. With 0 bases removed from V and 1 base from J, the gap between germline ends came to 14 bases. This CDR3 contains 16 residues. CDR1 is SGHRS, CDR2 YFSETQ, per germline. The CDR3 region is CASSLASVSNSYEQYF. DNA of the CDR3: TGCGCCAGCAGCTTGGCCTCTGTCTCCAATTCCTACGAGCAGTACTTC. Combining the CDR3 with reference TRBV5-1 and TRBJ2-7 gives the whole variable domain KAGVTQTPRYLIKTRGQQVTLSCSPISGHRSVSWYQQTPGQGLQFLFEYFSETQRNKGNFPGRFSGRQFSNSRSEMNVSTLELGDSALYLCASSLASVSNSYEQYFGPGTRLTVT.

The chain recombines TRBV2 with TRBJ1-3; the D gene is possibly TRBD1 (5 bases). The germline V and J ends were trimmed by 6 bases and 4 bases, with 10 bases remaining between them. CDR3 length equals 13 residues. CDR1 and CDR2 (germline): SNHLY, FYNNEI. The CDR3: CASRSGRGNTIYF. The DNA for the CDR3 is TGTGCCAGCAGGTCGGGACGGGGAAACACCATATATTTT.

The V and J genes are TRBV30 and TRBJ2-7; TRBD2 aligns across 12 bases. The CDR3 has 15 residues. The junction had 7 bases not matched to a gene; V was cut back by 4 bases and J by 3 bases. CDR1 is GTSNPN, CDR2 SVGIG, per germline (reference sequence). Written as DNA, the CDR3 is TGTGCCTGGACCCAAGGACTAGCGGGGCGCTACGAGCAGTACTTC. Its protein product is CAWTQGLAGRYEQYF. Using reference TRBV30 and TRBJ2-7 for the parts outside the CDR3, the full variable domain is SQTIHQWPATLVQPVGSPLSLECTVEGTSNPNLYWYRQAAGRGLQLLFYSVGIGQISSEVPQNLSASRPQDRQFILSSKKLLLSDSGFYLCAWTQGLAGRYEQYFGPGTRLTVT.

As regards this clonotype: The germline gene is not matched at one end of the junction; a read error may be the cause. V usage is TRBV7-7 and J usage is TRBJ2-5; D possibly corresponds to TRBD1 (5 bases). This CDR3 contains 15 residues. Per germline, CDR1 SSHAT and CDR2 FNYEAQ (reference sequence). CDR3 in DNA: TGTGCTAGCAGCTCAGGGCTGGCCCCGGGTGAGACCCAGTACTTC. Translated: CASSSGLAPGETQYF.

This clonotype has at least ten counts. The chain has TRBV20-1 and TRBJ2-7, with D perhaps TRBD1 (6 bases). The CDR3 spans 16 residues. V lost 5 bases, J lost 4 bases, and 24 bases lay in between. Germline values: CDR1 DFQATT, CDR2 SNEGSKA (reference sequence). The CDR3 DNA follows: TGCAGTGCTTCTGGACAGCCAAACGGTGCTCCGTACGAGCAGTACTTC. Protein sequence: CSASGQPNGAPYEQYF.

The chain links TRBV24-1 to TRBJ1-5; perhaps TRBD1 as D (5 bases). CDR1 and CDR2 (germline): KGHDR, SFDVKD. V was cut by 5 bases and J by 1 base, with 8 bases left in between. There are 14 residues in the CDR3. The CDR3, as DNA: TGTGCCACCAGTGGGGCAGGGAGCAATCAGCCCCAGCATTTT. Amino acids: CATSGAGSNQPQHF.

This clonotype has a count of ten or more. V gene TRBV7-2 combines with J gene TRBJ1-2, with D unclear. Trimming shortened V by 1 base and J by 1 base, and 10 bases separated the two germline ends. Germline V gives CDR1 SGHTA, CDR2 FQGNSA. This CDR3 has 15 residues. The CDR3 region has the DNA TGTGCCAGCAGCTTAGGTGATGGGGTTAACTATGGCTACACCTTC. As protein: CASSLGDGVNYGYTF.

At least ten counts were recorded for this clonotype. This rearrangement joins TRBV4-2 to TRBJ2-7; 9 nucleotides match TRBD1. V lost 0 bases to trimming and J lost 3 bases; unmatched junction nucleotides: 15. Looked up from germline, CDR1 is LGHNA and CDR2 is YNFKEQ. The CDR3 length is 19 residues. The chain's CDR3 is CASSQETSYRDRALYEQYF. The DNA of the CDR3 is TGTGCCAGCAGCCAAGAAACGTCATACCGGGACAGGGCCCTCTACGAGCAGTACTTC.

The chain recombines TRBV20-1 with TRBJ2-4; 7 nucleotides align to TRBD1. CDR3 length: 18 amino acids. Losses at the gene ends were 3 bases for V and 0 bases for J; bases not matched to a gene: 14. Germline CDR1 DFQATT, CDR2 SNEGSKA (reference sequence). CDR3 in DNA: TGCAGTGCTAGCGGGACAGCTCTTTTCCCCCTAGCCAAAAACATTCAGTACTTC. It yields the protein CSASGTALFPLAKNIQYF.

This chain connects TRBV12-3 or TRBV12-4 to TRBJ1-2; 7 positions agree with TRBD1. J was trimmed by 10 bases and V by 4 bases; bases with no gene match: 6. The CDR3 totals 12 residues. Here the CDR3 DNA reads TGTGCCAGCAGTTCGGGACAGCAAATCTACACCTTC. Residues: CASSSGQQIYTF.

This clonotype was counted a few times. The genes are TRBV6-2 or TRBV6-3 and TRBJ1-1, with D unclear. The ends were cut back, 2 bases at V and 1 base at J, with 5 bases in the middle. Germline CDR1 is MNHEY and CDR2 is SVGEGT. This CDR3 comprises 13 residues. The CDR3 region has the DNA TGTGCCAGCAGTTACACAACGAACACTGAAGCTTTCTTT. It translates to CASSYTTNTEAFF.